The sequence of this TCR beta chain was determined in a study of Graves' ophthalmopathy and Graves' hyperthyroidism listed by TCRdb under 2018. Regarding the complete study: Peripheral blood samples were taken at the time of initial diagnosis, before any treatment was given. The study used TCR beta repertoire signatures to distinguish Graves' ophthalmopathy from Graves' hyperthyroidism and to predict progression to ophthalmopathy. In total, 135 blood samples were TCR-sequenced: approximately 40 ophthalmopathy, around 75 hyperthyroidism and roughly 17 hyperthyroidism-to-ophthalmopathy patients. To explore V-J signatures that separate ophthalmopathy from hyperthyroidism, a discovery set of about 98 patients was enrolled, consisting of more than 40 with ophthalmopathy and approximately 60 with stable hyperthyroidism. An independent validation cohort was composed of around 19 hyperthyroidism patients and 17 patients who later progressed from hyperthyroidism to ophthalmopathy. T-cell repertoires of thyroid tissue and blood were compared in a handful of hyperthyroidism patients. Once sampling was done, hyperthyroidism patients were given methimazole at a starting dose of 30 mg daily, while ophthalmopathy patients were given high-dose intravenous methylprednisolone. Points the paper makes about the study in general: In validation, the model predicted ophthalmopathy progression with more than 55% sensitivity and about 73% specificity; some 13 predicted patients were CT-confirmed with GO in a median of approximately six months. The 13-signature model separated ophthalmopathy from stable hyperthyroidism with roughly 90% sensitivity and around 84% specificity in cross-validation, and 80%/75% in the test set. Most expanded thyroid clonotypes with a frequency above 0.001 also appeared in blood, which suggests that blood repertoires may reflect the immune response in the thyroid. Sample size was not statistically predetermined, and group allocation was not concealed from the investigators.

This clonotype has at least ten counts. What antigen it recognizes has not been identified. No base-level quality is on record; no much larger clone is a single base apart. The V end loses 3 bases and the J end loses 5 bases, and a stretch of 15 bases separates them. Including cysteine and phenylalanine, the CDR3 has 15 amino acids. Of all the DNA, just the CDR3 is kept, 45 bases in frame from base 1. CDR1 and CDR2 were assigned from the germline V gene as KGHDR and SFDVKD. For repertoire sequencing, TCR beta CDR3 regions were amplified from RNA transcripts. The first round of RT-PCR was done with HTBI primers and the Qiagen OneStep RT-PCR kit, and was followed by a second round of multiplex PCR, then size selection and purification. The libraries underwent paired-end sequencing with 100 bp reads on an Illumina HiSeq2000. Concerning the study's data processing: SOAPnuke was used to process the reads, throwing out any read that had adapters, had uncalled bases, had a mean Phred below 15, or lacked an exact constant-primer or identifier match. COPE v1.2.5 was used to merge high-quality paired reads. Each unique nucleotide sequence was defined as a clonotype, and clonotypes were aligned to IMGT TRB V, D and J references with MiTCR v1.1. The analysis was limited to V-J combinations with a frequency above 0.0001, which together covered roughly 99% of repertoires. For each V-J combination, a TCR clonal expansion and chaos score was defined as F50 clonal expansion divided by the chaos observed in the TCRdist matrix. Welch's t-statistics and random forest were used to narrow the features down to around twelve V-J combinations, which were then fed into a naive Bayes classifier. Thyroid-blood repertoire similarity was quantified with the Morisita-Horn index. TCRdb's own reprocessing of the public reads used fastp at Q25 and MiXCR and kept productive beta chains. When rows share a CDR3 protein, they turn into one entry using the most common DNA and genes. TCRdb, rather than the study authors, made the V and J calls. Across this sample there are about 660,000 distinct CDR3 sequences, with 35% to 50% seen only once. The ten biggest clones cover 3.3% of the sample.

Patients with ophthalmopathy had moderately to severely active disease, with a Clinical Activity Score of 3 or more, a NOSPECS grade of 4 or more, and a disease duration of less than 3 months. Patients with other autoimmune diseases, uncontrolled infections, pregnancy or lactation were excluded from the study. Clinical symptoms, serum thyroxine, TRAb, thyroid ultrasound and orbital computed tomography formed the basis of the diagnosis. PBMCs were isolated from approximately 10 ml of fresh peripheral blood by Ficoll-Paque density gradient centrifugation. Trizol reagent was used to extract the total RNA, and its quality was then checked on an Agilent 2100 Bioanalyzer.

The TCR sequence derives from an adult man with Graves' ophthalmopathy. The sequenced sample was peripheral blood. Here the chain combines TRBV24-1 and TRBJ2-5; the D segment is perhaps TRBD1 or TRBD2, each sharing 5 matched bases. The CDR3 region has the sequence CATSDPSGGRETQYF. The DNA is TGTGCCACCAGTGATCCAAGTGGGGGTCGGGAGACCCAGTACTTC.